This T cell receptor (beta chain) was recovered during a study of cytomegalovirus exposure and HLA in healthy donors. CDR1 is LGHNA, CDR2 YSLEER, per germline. This CDR3 region has 14 residues. The ends lost 4 bases at V and 2 bases at J; junction bases unmatched: 4. The study's findings and limits: Researchers reported from a later analysis that most CMV-associated TCR beta chains appeared HLA-restricted. Later findings reportedly placed an Asian-associated ancestry cluster below the 666-donor mean for N-insertions. Associated with cytomegalovirus, according to the listing, were 150 to 200 TCR beta chains.

Notes on this clone: The antigen remains unidentified.

The primer mix had 60 Vbeta and 13 Jbeta primers. Sequenced by immunoSEQ multiplex PCR; TCRdb stores in-frame clones only, minus some. The sample lists some 120,000 clones; over 60% were seen once. V is TRBV4-3 and J is TRBJ2-5; TRBD1 matches 7 bases. The specimen was PBMCs. This clonotype originated in a woman aged 35 to 49 in good health and CMV-seropositive. The CDR3 loop is CASSRQQGQETQYF. The DNA of the CDR3 is TGCGCCAGCAGCCGCCAACAGGGGCAAGAGACCCAGTACTTC.